This TCR beta chain was identified during a study of blood T cell repertoires in COVID-19. About the research overall: From the United States, Italy and Spain came samples of acute and convalescent COVID-19. From T cells, B-cell-depleted T cells, or PBMCs came the material, which was cDNA or gDNA.

This CDR3 comprises 13 residues. Per the germline V gene, CDR1 is SEHNR and CDR2 is FQNEAQ (reference sequence). Trimming left V 3 bases short and J 6 bases short, with 12 bases between. Under the authors' procedure: Nucleated cell counts were estimated from reference gene primer amplification. TCRdb keeps only in-frame clones here, not all; method: immunoSEQ multiplex PCR. Clonal size and the V and J genes are those of that table, whereas D and trimming came from the DNA. The sample records roughly 190,000 clones, roughly 87% being singletons. V usage is TRBV7-9 and J usage is TRBJ2-7; the D gene is possibly TRBD1 (6 bases). This clonotype was sampled from a man aged 60 to 75 with active or convalescent COVID-19. The material sequenced was peripheral blood. Here the CDR3 DNA reads TGTGCCAGCAGCTTGGCAGGGGTGAGCGAGCAGTACTTC. Protein product: CASSLAGVSEQYF.